What follows are 31 T cell receptor beta chains derived from one specimen sequenced in a study of radiotherapy plus CTLA-4 blockade in lung cancer. TCRdb's copy holds only in-frame clones and misses some; the assay was immunoSEQ multiplex PCR. The sample holds about 48,000 clones, around 83% seen once. The source material was peripheral blood, sampled from a patient treated with radiotherapy plus ipilimumab. Receptors originate from a human donor with non-small cell lung cancer who had stable disease on radiotherapy plus ipilimumab.

The chain is built from TRBV10-3 and TRBJ2-1; 13 bases agree with TRBD2. This CDR3 contains 15 residues. CDR1 is ENHRY and CDR2 is SYGVKD in the germline V gene. V was clipped by 10 bases and J by 2 bases; unmatched bases: 5. The CDR3 coding sequence is TGTGCCACCAAAGGGACTAGCGGGACCTACAATGAGCAGTTCTTC. Its translation is CATKGTSGTYNEQFF.

The chain couples TRBV4-1 to TRBJ2-3, with D perhaps TRBD2 (5 bases). The CDR3 length is 17 residues. The germline gives CDR1 MGHRA, CDR2 YSYEKL. Trimming removed 1 base from V and 1 base from J, with 15 bases in between. CDR3 amino acids: CASSQGTGLRGTDTQYF. CDR3 coding DNA: TGCGCCAGCAGCCAAGGGACTGGGCTGCGGGGCACAGATACGCAGTATTTT.

The V gene is TRBV10-3, the J gene TRBJ2-1; a possible D gene is TRBD2 (6 bases). Germline V gives CDR1 ENHRY, CDR2 SYGVKD. CDR3 size: 15 residues. The V end lost 6 bases, the J end lost 0 bases, and 12 bases lay between the germline ends. The CDR3 loop is CAIRVAGISYNEQFF. CDR3 coding DNA: TGTGCCATCAGGGTTGCGGGAATCTCCTACAATGAGCAGTTCTTC.

This chain uses TRBV19 with TRBJ1-5; D not resolved. V was cut by 6 bases and J by 3 bases, with 6 bases left in between. Looked up from germline, CDR1 is LNHDA and CDR2 is SQIVND (reference sequence). The CDR3 is 12 residues long. CDR3 residues: CASRLPNQPQHF. The CDR3 DNA reads as TGTGCCAGTAGACTGCCCAATCAGCCCCAGCATTTT.

This clone showed up just a few times. The chain has TRBV18 and TRBJ1-2; D uncertain. With 2 bases removed from V and 8 bases from J, the gap between germline ends came to 15 bases. CDR3 length: 14 residues. Germline CDR1 KGHSH, CDR2 LQKENI. The CDR3 loop reads CASSPGRASGGYTF. CDR3 nucleotides: TGTGCCAGCTCACCAGGGAGGGCGTCGGGAGGCTACACCTTC.

V usage is TRBV6-5 and J usage is TRBJ2-3, with 9 bases identical to TRBD2. Germline assignment: CDR1 MNHEY and CDR2 SVGAGI. The CDR3 is made up of 15 amino acids. Unmatched junction bases numbered 4, after V lost 2 bases and J lost 4 bases. In DNA form, the CDR3 reads TGTGCCAGCAGTTACGGTCTAGCGGGGTCAGATACGCAGTATTTT. It yields the protein CASSYGLAGSDTQYF.

This sequence joins TRBV9 and TRBJ2-1; 10 positions match TRBD2. The V and J ends lost 7 bases and 6 bases, in that order; junction bases with no gene match: 4. This CDR3 is built from 13 residues. CDR1 and CDR2 (germline): SGDLS, YYNGEE. The CDR3 reads CASRASGSNEQFF. The CDR3 region has the DNA TGTGCCAGCCGGGCTAGCGGGAGCAATGAGCAGTTCTTC.

The sample holds one count of this clone. The gene calls are TRBV11-2 and TRBJ2-5, with D possibly TRBD2 on 6 matching bases. Germline V gene sequence: CDR1 SGHAT, CDR2 FQNNGV. This CDR3 region has 14 residues. Trimming pared 2 bases from V and 2 bases from J, leaving 9 bases between. The CDR3 bases are TGTGCCAGCAGCTTAAATGCGGGGCAAGAGACCCAGTACTTC. This sequence encodes CASSLNAGQETQYF.

The CDR3 protein is CAWSPVRRGSEKLFF. DNA for the CDR3: TGTGCCTGGAGTCCCGTTCGGCGTGGGAGTGAAAAACTGTTTTTT. The chain carries TRBV30 and TRBJ1-4; D call uncertain. The germline V gene encodes CDR1 GTSNPN and CDR2 SVGIG (reference sequence). V lost 2 bases and J lost 7, with 17 bases in between. This CDR3 is built from 15 residues.

The rearrangement joins TRBV5-4 to TRBJ2-1; 10 bases align to TRBD2. The ends lost 4 bases at V and 0 bases at J; junction bases unmatched: 1. Germline V gene sequence: CDR1 SGHNT, CDR2 YYREEE (reference sequence). This CDR3 comprises 15 residues. This CDR3 is CASSPSGSSYNEQFF. Here the CDR3 DNA reads TGTGCCAGCAGCCCTAGCGGGAGCTCCTACAATGAGCAGTTCTTC. Based on the CDR3 plus reference TRBV5-4 and TRBJ2-1, the full variable domain is ETGVTQSPTHLIKTRGQQVTLRCSSQSGHNTVSWYQQALGQGPQFIFQYYREEENGRGNFPPRFSGLQFPNYSSELNVNALELDDSALYLCASSPSGSSYNEQFFGPGTRLTVL.

V usage is TRBV5-4 and J usage is TRBJ2-7; 7 bases are shared with TRBD2. The CDR3 runs to 14 residues. From germline, CDR1 is SGHNT and CDR2 YYREEE (reference sequence). V lost 4 bases to trimming and J lost 3 bases; unmatched junction nucleotides: 7. The CDR3 here is CASSAGVGLYEQYF. The CDR3 bases are TGTGCCAGCAGCGCGGGAGTTGGCCTCTACGAGCAGTACTTC. The whole variable domain, filled in from reference TRBV5-4 and TRBJ2-7, reads ETGVTQSPTHLIKTRGQQVTLRCSSQSGHNTVSWYQQALGQGPQFIFQYYREEENGRGNFPPRFSGLQFPNYSSELNVNALELDDSALYLCASSAGVGLYEQYFGPGTRLTVT.

Only a few counts were recorded for this clone. The sample contains more than one DNA sequence encoding this CDR3. The chain links TRBV28 to TRBJ1-5, with TRBD1 as a possible D gene (5 bases). Germline CDR1 reads MDHEN; CDR2 reads SYDVKM. V gave up 1 base and J gave up 1 base, with 5 bases separating them. There are 14 residues in the CDR3. This CDR3 reads CASSLSGSNQPQHF. CDR3 sequence (DNA): TGTGCCAGCAGTTTATCAGGGAGCAATCAGCCCCAGCATTTT.

The rearrangement uses TRBV5-1 and TRBJ1-3; D is perhaps TRBD1 (5 bases). V dropped 1 base and J dropped 0 bases, with 11 bases sitting between them. Germline loops: CDR1 SGHRS, CDR2 YFSETQ. CDR3 length: 16 residues. CDR3 region: CASSLMGRVSGNTIYF. For the CDR3, the DNA is TGCGCCAGCAGCTTGATGGGCAGGGTCTCTGGAAACACCATATATTTT.

The chain has TRBV27 and TRBJ2-3, with TRBD2 as a possible D gene (5 bases). Germline V gene lookup returns CDR1 MNHEY and CDR2 SMNVEV (reference sequence). The CDR3 loop spans 14 amino acids. Trimming shortened V by 3 bases and J by 3 bases, and 10 bases separated the two germline ends. The DNA of the CDR3 is TGTGCCAGCAGTTTCTGGCGAGGGACAGATACGCAGTATTTT. Amino acid sequence: CASSFWRGTDTQYF.

This clone was observed a single time. The chain employs TRBV5-1 and TRBJ2-5; 9 positions match TRBD1. With V trimmed by 4 bases and J by 5 bases, 12 bases remained unmatched. Germline V lookup: CDR1 SGHRS, CDR2 YFSETQ. CDR3 length: 16 residues. CDR3 protein: CASSPNTGGGWETQYF. CDR3 nucleotides: TGCGCCAGCAGCCCGAATACAGGGGGCGGATGGGAGACCCAGTACTTC. Complete variable domain (other parts from reference TRBV5-1 and TRBJ2-5): KAGVTQTPRYLIKTRGQQVTLSCSPISGHRSVSWYQQTPGQGLQFLFEYFSETQRNKGNFPGRFSGRQFSNSRSEMNVSTLELGDSALYLCASSPNTGGGWETQYFGPGTRLLVL.

This rearrangement joins TRBV10-3 to TRBJ2-5; 10 nucleotides match TRBD1. CDR1 and CDR2 from the germline V gene are ENHRY and SYGVKD. This CDR3 region has 16 residues. V trimming: 2 bases; J trimming: 4 bases; junction bases outside the gene matches: 7. DNA for the CDR3: TGTGCCATCAGTGAGGTTACCGGGACAGGGGTAGAGACCCAGTACTTC. Amino acids: CAISEVTGTGVETQYF.

The gene calls are TRBV30 and TRBJ1-2, with 7 bases matching TRBD1. The CDR3 length is 14 residues. Germline V gene sequence: CDR1 GTSNPN, CDR2 SVGIG (reference sequence). The V segment lost 3 bases and the J segment 0 bases; nucleotides outside the gene matches: 4. DNA of the CDR3: TGTGCCTGGAGGAGGGACAGATCTAACTATGGCTACACCTTC. Its translation is CAWRRDRSNYGYTF.

The chain employs TRBV7-9 and TRBJ2-6, with D possibly TRBD1 on 6 matching bases. The V end lost 3 bases, the J end lost 4 bases, and 10 bases lay between the germline ends. Germline V gene lookup returns CDR1 SEHNR and CDR2 FQNEAQ (reference sequence). The CDR3 runs to 15 residues. The chain's CDR3 is CASSFLGAGANVLTF. Written as DNA, the CDR3 is TGTGCCAGCAGCTTTTTGGGGGCAGGGGCCAACGTCCTGACTTTC.

The chain combines TRBV6-1 with TRBJ1-1; the D gene is possibly TRBD1 (6 bases). CDR1 and CDR2 from the germline V gene are MNHNS and SASEGT. The CDR3 extends over 14 amino acids. The germline V and J ends were trimmed by 2 bases and 1 base, with 8 bases remaining between them. The CDR3 DNA follows: TGTGCCAGCAGTGAAAGGGGGTCGAACACTGAAGCTTTCTTT. This encodes CASSERGSNTEAFF.

The chain is built from TRBV19 and TRBJ2-3, with TRBD2 identical over 13 bases. The germline V gene encodes CDR1 LNHDA and CDR2 SQIVND (reference sequence). The length of the CDR3 is 18 residues. The J segment lost 4 bases and the V segment lost 3 bases, leaving 10 bases of the junction unmatched. In DNA, the CDR3 is TGTGCCAGTAGTATTTATTTTGGGACTAGCGGGACCGCAGATACGCAGTATTTT. It is translated as CASSIYFGTSGTADTQYF.

The chain is built from TRBV18 and TRBJ1-1, with 8 bases matching TRBD1. Per germline, CDR1 KGHSH and CDR2 LQKENI. J gave up 1 base and V 0 bases, and 4 bases lay outside the gene matches. The CDR3 totals 16 residues. The CDR3 loop is CASSPPGQATNTEAFF. The CDR3 DNA reads as TGTGCCAGCTCACCACCGGGACAGGCGACGAACACTGAAGCTTTCTTT.

The V call is TRBV30, the J call TRBJ1-1; tentatively, D is TRBD1 (5 bases). Between the trimmed V and J ends, which lost 7 bases and 3 bases, there was a span of 12 bases. This CDR3 has 12 amino acids. Germline CDR1 and CDR2: GTSNPN and SVGIG (reference sequence). CDR3: CAYGREDTEAFF. CDR3 sequence (DNA): TGTGCCTACGGCAGGGAGGACACTGAAGCTTTCTTT.

The gene calls are TRBV7-9 and TRBJ2-3; TRBD1 matches at 7 bases. Germline assignment: CDR1 SEHNR and CDR2 FQNEAQ (reference sequence). This CDR3 is built from 17 residues. The V gene end was trimmed by 3 bases and the J gene end by 2 bases; junction bases not matched to a gene: 11. The DNA for the CDR3 is TGTGCCAGCAGCTTTCCCACCGGGCAGGGGGACACAGATACGCAGTATTTT. Its protein product is CASSFPTGQGDTDTQYF.

The count of this clone is one. The rearrangement joins TRBV14 to TRBJ2-2; a possible D gene is TRBD2 (6 bases). V shed 1 base and J shed 4 bases, with 19 bases lying between them. Germline assignment: CDR1 SGHDN and CDR2 FVKESK. This CDR3 is 18 amino acids long. Written as DNA, the CDR3 is TGTGCCAGCAGCCAAGTCGGGAGAGGGGCACTTGCCACCGGGGAGCTGTTTTTT. Its protein product is CASSQVGRGALATGELFF. Full variable domain (outside the CDR3, taken from reference TRBV14 and TRBJ2-2): EAGVTQFPSHSVIEKGQTVTLRCDPISGHDNLYWYRRVMGKEIKFLLHFVKESKQDESGMPNNRFLAERTGGTYSTLKVQPAELEDSGVYFCASSQVGRGALATGELFFGEGSRLTVL.

The chain uses TRBV10-3 and TRBJ1-4; the D gene is possibly TRBD1 (5 bases). V was cut by 5 bases and J by 3 bases, with 13 bases left in between. Germline V gene data show CDR1 as ENHRY and CDR2 as SYGVKD. The CDR3 is made up of 15 amino acids. In DNA form, the CDR3 reads TGTGCCATCAGTCCCGGTGGGGGGTCTAATGAAAAACTGTTTTTT. Encoded protein: CAISPGGGSNEKLFF.

The chain joins TRBV4-3 to TRBJ1-2; no clear D gene. The CDR3 is 16 amino acids. The germline V and J ends were trimmed by 0 bases and 5 bases, with 16 bases remaining between them. CDR1 and CDR2 (germline): LGHNA, YSLEER. Here the CDR3 reads CASSQDLGLTGYGYTF. The CDR3, as DNA: TGCGCCAGCAGCCAAGATTTGGGCCTGACGGGATATGGCTACACCTTC.

The CDR3 protein is CASSLVGEAYNEQFF. CDR3 sequence (DNA): TGCGCCAGCAGCTTGGTGGGAGAGGCCTACAATGAGCAGTTCTTC. The gene calls are TRBV5-1 and TRBJ2-1; weak D call: TRBD2 (5 bases). V lost 0 bases to trimming and J lost 2 bases, with 9 bases between them. The CDR3 length is 15 residues. Per the germline V gene, CDR1 is SGHRS and CDR2 is YFSETQ.

The chain links TRBV19 to TRBJ2-5, with 9 nucleotides matching TRBD2. This CDR3 has 15 residues. Germline V gene data show CDR1 as LNHDA and CDR2 as SQIVND (reference sequence). J lost 4 bases, V lost 7 bases, and 10 bases had no gene match. The CDR3 region is CASTLGLALGETQYF. The CDR3 region has the DNA TGTGCCAGTACACTGGGACTAGCTTTAGGAGAGACCCAGTACTTC.

This chain links TRBV4-3 with TRBJ2-2; D remains unclear. Germline V gene data show CDR1 as LGHNA and CDR2 as YSLEER. The V end was cut by 1 base, the J end by 7 bases, with 16 bases between. The CDR3 is 16 amino acids. The CDR3 region has the DNA TGCGCCAGCAGCCAAGCCCTAGAACGGATCGGCGGGGAGCTGTTTTTT. Its protein product is CASSQALERIGGELFF.

As regards this clone: Other DNA sequences in the sample encode the same CDR3. V and J are TRBV4-2 and TRBJ2-7, with D unclear. Germline loops: CDR1 LGHNA, CDR2 YNFKEQ. Between the trimmed V and J ends, which lost 0 bases and 3 bases, there was a span of 6 bases. The CDR3 has 13 residues. The CDR3 nucleotides are TGTGCCAGCAGCCAAGACCGTAACTACGAGCAGTACTTC. It encodes CASSQDRNYEQYF.

The chain recombines TRBV5-1 with TRBJ2-7, with D tentatively TRBD2 (6 bases). The germline V gene encodes CDR1 SGHRS and CDR2 YFSETQ. The length of the CDR3 is 16 residues. V was cut by 1 base and J by 7 bases, with 21 bases left in between. The CDR3 loop is CASSLYGGMGLGEQYF. DNA for the CDR3: TGCGCCAGCAGCTTGTACGGCGGGATGGGGCTAGGAGAGCAGTACTTC.